These 20 T cell receptor beta chains came from one sample sequenced in a study of T cells in Graves' hyperthyroidism and ophthalmopathy. RNA transcripts served as the template for amplifying TCR beta CDR3 regions. HTBI primers were employed in a first-round RT-PCR of the TCR CDR3. Using its own MiXCR run on the multiplex PCR reads, TCRdb lists one record per CDR3 protein. The table shows approximately 870,000 distinct CDR3 sequences, with around 38% occurring only once. The sample comprised blood. These receptors were taken from a man younger than 35 with Graves' hyperthyroidism.

This clonotype occurred many times. The chain couples TRBV29-1 to TRBJ1-1; D is ambiguous. In germline, CDR1 is SQVTM, CDR2 ANQGSEA. V dropped 5 bases and J dropped 2 bases, with 9 bases sitting between them. The CDR3 consists of 12 residues. In nucleotides, the CDR3 is TGCAGCGTTTTGGGAAGCAACACTGAAGCTTTCTTT. It codes for CSVLGSNTEAFF.

This clonotype was seen ten or more times. This rearrangement joins TRBV7-9 to TRBJ1-1, with D tentatively TRBD1 (5 bases). The V gene's germline CDR1 is SEHNR and CDR2 FQNEAQ (reference sequence). The CDR3 loop spans 14 amino acids. The V end lost 6 bases, the J end lost 4 bases, and 15 bases lay between the germline ends. DNA of the CDR3: TGTGCCAGCAGGCCTCCTGGGGGGATCACTGAAGCTTTCTTT. Its protein product is CASRPPGGITEAFF.

Many counts were recorded for this clonotype. CDR3: CATSGQTTGARYGYTF. CDR3 DNA: TGTGCCACCAGCGGTCAAACGACAGGGGCCCGCTATGGCTACACCTTC. The chain recombines TRBV15 with TRBJ1-2; 8 nucleotides agree with TRBD1. The trim removed 5 bases at V and 4 bases at J, leaving 12 bases unmatched. Germline CDR1 reads LNHNV; CDR2 reads YYDKDF (reference sequence). This CDR3 spans 16 amino acids.

The chain carries TRBV11-2 and TRBJ2-7, with 9 bases aligning to TRBD2. The CDR3 totals 16 residues. Trimming took 0 bases from V and 7 from J; bases not matched to a gene: 10. Per the germline V gene, CDR1 is SGHAT and CDR2 is FQNNGV. CDR3 DNA: TGTGCCAGCAGCTTAGATTTGGGGACTAGCCGGCCAGAGCAGTACTTC. Amino acid sequence: CASSLDLGTSRPEQYF.

V gene TRBV6-1 combines with J gene TRBJ1-6; D is ambiguous. CDR3 length: 13 residues. Germline V gives CDR1 MNHNS, CDR2 SASEGT. Between the trimmed V and J ends, which lost 3 bases and 10 bases, there was a span of 10 bases. This CDR3 reads CASSDTYQSPLHF. DNA of the CDR3: TGTGCCAGCAGTGATACCTATCAGTCACCCCTCCACTTT.

This clonotype was detected ten times or more. The CDR3 DNA sequence: TGTGCCAGTAGTAATGAATGGGACCAAGAGACCCAGTACTTC. It translates to CASSNEWDQETQYF. The gene calls are TRBV19 and TRBJ2-5; the D is unclear. The CDR3 consists of 14 residues. Looked up from germline, CDR1 is LNHDA and CDR2 is SQIVND (reference sequence). Trimming shortened V by 4 bases and J by 0 bases, and 9 bases separated the two germline ends.

This clonotype was recorded only once. The chain couples TRBV7-4 to TRBJ1-2, with D unresolved. Germline CDR1 and CDR2: SGHVT and SQSDAQ. Trimming took 3 bases from V and 3 from J, leaving 17 bases between them. There are 16 residues in the CDR3. The CDR3 spells CASSFVGESRDYGYTF. The CDR3 DNA follows: TGTGCCAGCAGCTTCGTTGGGGAGAGCCGGGACTATGGCTACACCTTC. The full variable domain, rest sourced from reference TRBV7-4 and TRBJ1-2, is GAGVSQSPRYKVAKRGRDVALRCDSISGHVTLYWYRQTLGQGSEVLTYSQSDAQRDKSGRPSGRFSAERPERSVSTLKIQRTEQGDSAVYLCASSFVGESRDYGYTFGSGTRLTVV.

This clonotype occurred many times. The chain uses TRBV29-1 and TRBJ2-7; a weak D match, TRBD2 (6 bases). Trimming took off 4 bases at V and 2 bases at J, with 6 bases between the two ends. The CDR3 consists of 11 residues. Germline V gene lookup returns CDR1 SQVTM and CDR2 ANQGSEA. Here the CDR3 DNA reads TGCAGCGTTGGGGGGGCCTACGAGCAGTACTTC. This codes for CSVGGAYEQYF.

As to this clonotype: The germline gene is not matched at one end of the junction; a read error may be the cause. This chain joins TRBV7-9 and TRBJ1-1; no firm D call. This CDR3 comprises 16 residues. The germline CDR1 and CDR2 sequences are SEHNR and FQNEAQ (reference sequence). This CDR3 is CASSQDMATRHAEAFF. The CDR3 region has the DNA TGCGCCAGCAGCCAAGATATGGCCACCCGGCACGCTGAAGCTTTCTTT.

In this sample, this clonotype turned up a few times. V is TRBV30 and J is TRBJ1-5; 7 bases are shared with TRBD1. V lost 4 bases and J lost 5; bases outside the gene matches: 8. This CDR3 region has 14 residues. CDR1 and CDR2 from the germline V gene are GTSNPN and SVGIG (reference sequence). The CDR3 protein is CAWTTGNGDQPQHF. Here the CDR3 DNA reads TGTGCCTGGACGACAGGGAATGGGGATCAGCCCCAGCATTTT.

This clonotype was counted between two and nine times. The chain uses TRBV5-4 and TRBJ1-1; 7 bases line up with TRBD1. CDR3 size: 15 residues. V lost 3 bases to trimming and J lost 2 bases; unmatched junction nucleotides: 7. Germline-derived CDR1 and CDR2 are SGHNT and YYREEE (reference sequence). CDR3 sequence reads: CASSWEGARNTEAFF. The CDR3 nucleotides read TGTGCCAGCAGCTGGGAGGGGGCGCGTAACACTGAAGCTTTCTTT.

The chain joins TRBV4-1 to TRBJ2-5; D may be TRBD2 (6 bases). The CDR3 totals 14 residues. CDR1 is MGHRA and CDR2 is YSYEKL in the germline V gene. V gave up 6 bases and J gave up 4 bases, with 15 bases separating them. The CDR3 region has the DNA TGCGCCAGCAGTCGACTAGGTGGGACAGAGACCCAGTACTTC. It translates to CASSRLGGTETQYF.

The CDR3 is CASSLNANKGEQYF. In DNA form, the CDR3 reads TGTGCCAGCAGCTTAAATGCCAACAAGGGCGAGCAGTACTTC. This sequence joins TRBV7-3 and TRBJ2-7, with unresolved D. V was pared by 1 base and J by 6 bases, with 13 bases between. CDR3 length: 14 amino acids. Germline values: CDR1 SGHTA, CDR2 FQGTGA.

This clonotype came up many times. This chain joins TRBV7-9 and TRBJ1-1, with D possibly TRBD1 on 5 matching bases. CDR3 size: 14 residues. Per germline, CDR1 SEHNR and CDR2 FQNEAQ (reference sequence). V was shortened by 7 bases and J by 2 bases, with 14 bases between the two germline ends. The CDR3 sequence: CASIQGIPNTEAFF. In nucleotides, the CDR3 is TGTGCCAGCATCCAGGGAATACCAAACACTGAAGCTTTCTTT. Full variable domain (rest looked up from reference TRBV7-9 and TRBJ1-1): DTGVSQNPRHKITKRGQNVTFRCDPISEHNRLYWYRQTLGQGPEFLTYFQNEAQLEKSRLLSDRFSAERPKGSFSTLEIQRTEQGDSAMYLCASIQGIPNTEAFFGQGTRLTVV.

This clonotype appeared many times. The chain recombines TRBV12-3 or TRBV12-4 with TRBJ1-1; D gene unclear. The V gene lost 6 bases and the J gene lost 1 base, with 12 bases spanning the gap. The CDR3 is made up of 14 amino acids. CDR3 sequence reads: CASRREGENTEAFF. The CDR3 DNA reads as TGTGCCAGCAGGAGGGAAGGAGAGAACACTGAAGCTTTCTTT.

J is TRBJ1-4 and V is TRBV6-5; D call uncertain. Germline lookup yields CDR1 MNHEY and CDR2 SVGAGI. V was trimmed by 5 bases and J by 7 bases, leaving 20 bases between them. This CDR3 contains 16 residues. CDR3 bases: TGTGCCAGCAGTGCCGACACAGTGCAAGCGGGTGAAAAACTGTTTTTT. Protein product: CASSADTVQAGEKLFF.

The chain links TRBV9 to TRBJ1-3; no firm D call. With 4 bases removed from V and 0 bases from J, the gap between germline ends came to 11 bases. The CDR3 is made up of 15 amino acids. Germline CDR1 SGDLS, CDR2 YYNGEE. This CDR3 reads CASSQWVSSGNTIYF. The DNA for the CDR3 is TGTGCCAGCAGCCAATGGGTCAGCTCTGGAAACACCATATATTTT.

This clonotype showed up just a few times. The CDR3 here is CSAPWTGILASNSPLHF. Written as DNA, the CDR3 is TGCAGTGCCCCATGGACAGGAATACTTGCATCTAATTCACCCCTCCACTTT. The chain combines TRBV20-1 with TRBJ1-6; TRBD1 agrees at 7 bases. The CDR3 runs to 17 residues. The V gene's germline CDR1 is DFQATT and CDR2 SNEGSKA (reference sequence). J lost 6 bases, V lost 6 bases, and 17 bases had no gene match.

V usage is TRBV7-2 and J usage is TRBJ1-4; D is uncertain. From germline, CDR1 is SGHTA and CDR2 FQGNSA. The CDR3 is 16 residues long. Trimming shortened V by 1 base and J by 3 bases, and 12 bases separated the two germline ends. This CDR3 is CASSLDKQQPNEKLFF. The CDR3 DNA sequence: TGTGCCAGCAGCTTAGATAAGCAACAGCCTAATGAAAAACTGTTTTTT.

This clonotype appeared a single time. The rearrangement links TRBV5-4 to TRBJ1-2, with TRBD1 matching over 9 bases. Germline CDR1 is SGHNT and CDR2 is YYREEE (reference sequence). V was pared by 6 bases and J by 4 bases, with 10 bases of the junction left unmatched. This CDR3 contains 15 residues. CDR3 sequence reads: CASTPGGQGSYGYTF. DNA of the CDR3: TGTGCCAGCACCCCCGGGGGACAGGGAAGCTATGGCTACACCTTC.